This entry features one T cell receptor beta chain sequence. Its antigen is unknown. The data were taken from a study of PD-L1 blockade in urothelial cancer. Study-level background: Analysis of the blood was performed 3 weeks (second dose) and 6 weeks after treatment start. A median about 140,000 T cells were found in blood samples.

Study-wide findings and caveats: Durable benefit accompanied greater 3-week expansion of tumor-associated blood clones.

Germline trimming cut 2 bases from V and 2 bases from J; bases unmatched to any gene: 3. The CDR3 loop spans 15 amino acids. Germline CDR1 reads MNHEY; CDR2 reads SVGAGI. The protocol was immunoSEQ multiplex PCR, while the TCRdb copy is restricted to in-frame clones and leaves out a portion. Of around 100,000 clones listed, about 85% are singletons. The sequence came from a middle-aged man with urothelial cancer. The gene calls are TRBV6-5 and TRBJ2-7; 10 nucleotides align to TRBD1. This specimen consisted of PBMCs, obtained around atezolizumab (anti-PD-L1) treatment. CDR3: CASSYKTGGAYEQYF. The CDR3 DNA sequence: TGTGCCAGCAGTTACAAGACAGGGGGCGCCTACGAGCAGTACTTC.